This TCR beta chain was captured in a study of blood T cell repertoires in COVID-19 (dated by TCRdb to about 2020). Context from the whole study: Collaborator samples came from the United States, Italy and Spain and covered acute and convalescent phases of COVID-19. The material from the prospective study consisted of cDNA or gDNA derived from T cells, B-cell-depleted T cells, or PBMCs. The dataset comprised deeply sampled blood TCRbeta repertoires from subjects exposed to, actively infected with, or recovered from COVID-19. The repertoires were released in a freely available public database intended as a resource for research on the immune response to SARS-CoV-2. The samples were drawn from the first 160 participants of the ongoing ImmuneRACE study and from 1,254 subjects provided by 6 global collaborators. The sample metadata nearly always contained a de-identified subject ID, COVID-19 status, age in years and sex. Where available, HLA class I and class II types were obtained from metadata supplied by the sample provider rather than from assay-based typing.

One collaborating source in Seattle enrolled patients while the patients were actively infected and followed the patients over time throughout the course of disease. Collaborating institutions collected whole blood in K2EDTA tubes following their own protocols. For TCRbeta analysis, collaborators shipped samples in one of three forms: frozen whole blood, isolated PBMCs, or DNA extracted from either of those sample types. The immunoSEQ Assay, a bias-controlled multiplex PCR, was used to amplify TCRbeta CDR3 regions from genomic DNA. The authors' analysis ran thus. The number of nucleated cells in each sample was estimated from the amplification of reference gene primers within the assay. To quantify the absolute abundance of each unique TCRbeta CDR3 rearrangement, sequence reads were collapsed and filtered. Productive Simpson clonality was computed per sample as the square root of Simpson's diversity index over productive rearrangements. TCRdb mirrors the immuneACCESS table, restricted to in-frame sequences. Some clones are absent from its copies; in checked studies, under half trace to an unresolved V gene, and the reason for the others is unknown. That table gives V, J and clone size, and the DNA gave D and trimming. A total of some 190,000 clones appear in this sample, roughly 80% of them only once. 8% to 13% of the sample is taken by the ten largest.

A remark on this clone: Its antigen is currently not known. The record has no base qualities; no much larger clone is one base away.

V sheds 5 bases and J sheds 4 bases, leaving 14 bases between their ends. The CDR3 runs 14 amino acids, cysteine and phenylalanine included. The CDR3 DNA has 42 bases and is translated from base 1. Looking up the germline V gene yields CDR1 KGHSH and CDR2 LQKENI. Beyond this particular receptor, the publication reports: The quantity of clinical and demographic metadata differed by source and by participant and was supplied without curation.

The sequence is built from TRBV18 and TRBJ1-2; TRBD1 could be the D gene, as 5 bases match. Sequenced input: peripheral blood. The source of this sequence is a woman in her thirties or forties with COVID-19, enrolled during active disease. The bases are TGTGCCAGCTCAACTCAAGAGACAGTCTATGGCTACACCTTC. It encodes CASSTQETVYGYTF.